These T cell receptor beta chains were read from a single sample in a study of circulating and synovial CD4+ cells in juvenile arthritis. Sequenced by immunoSEQ multiplex PCR; TCRdb stores in-frame clones only, minus some. In the table there are 35,000 or so clones, about 95% of which are singletons. The sequenced material came from CD4+ T cells from blood. Source of these receptors: a human donor with juvenile idiopathic arthritis. CDR3s include the opening cysteine and the closing phenylalanine or tryptophan. D genes are given only for firm matches. The size field is filled for only some rows; it gives once, few, many or a size class.

d_call clone_size j_call v_call cdr3_nt cdr3_aa
- once TRBJ1-2 TRBV4-1 TGCGCCAGCAGCCAGGAAACAGGGAACGGCCATGTACGTACCTTC CASSQETGNGHVRTF
- - TRBJ1-1 TRBV20-1 TGCAGTGCTAGGGATATAAGAGGTGGTTTCTTT CSARDIRGGFF
TRBD1 - TRBJ1-2 TRBV28 TGTGCCAGCAGTTTACCCTCAGGGGGCGACTATGGCTACACCTTC CASSLPSGGDYGYTF
- - TRBJ2-3 TRBV19 TGTGCCAGTAGTTCGCAGGGGAAGCGGTTCACAGATACGCAGTATTTT CASSSQGKRFTDTQYF
- - TRBJ2-1 TRBV6-1 TGTGCCAGCACCGAGTGGCGGGAAGTTCCCAATGAGCAGTTCTTC CASTEWREVPNEQFF
- - TRBJ2-1 TRBV5-4 TGTGCCAGCAGCTTGGGGACAGCTCCCAATGAGCAGTTCTTC CASSLGTAPNEQFF
- - TRBJ2-1 TRBV28 TGTGCCAGCAGGCGGGGGCTAGGTTACAATGAGCAGTTCTTC CASRRGLGYNEQFF
- - TRBJ1-1 TRBV4-3 TGCGCCAGCAGCCAAGATCTAAGCAGGGGTCCTTTCTTT CASSQDLSRGPFF
- - TRBJ2-7 TRBV11-2 TGTGCCAGCAGCTTAGTACGGTACGGTAGCCTCTACGAGCAGTACTTC CASSLVRYGSLYEQYF
TRBD2 - TRBJ2-1 TRBV5-1 TGCGCCAGCAGCCCCGTAGCGGGAGGGCCAGGCAATGAGCAGTTCTTC CASSPVAGGPGNEQFF
- - TRBJ1-1 TRBV7-3 TGTGCCAGCAGCCCCAGGGCAGGGGTGAACACTGAAGCTTTCTTT CASSPRAGVNTEAFF
TRBD2 - TRBJ2-1 TRBV2 TGTGCCAGCAGTGAAGCGACTAGCGGGAGTCCACGGTACAATGAGCAGTTCTTC CASSEATSGSPRYNEQFF
TRBD2 - TRBJ2-1 TRBV5-1 TGCGCCAGCAGCTATAATCTAGCGGCCTACAATGAGCAGTTCTTC CASSYNLAAYNEQFF
- - TRBJ2-5 TRBV7-2 TGTGCCAGCAGCTTTTTCGGCCTGGACAGCCAAGAGACCCAGTACTTC CASSFFGLDSQETQYF
TRBD2 - TRBJ2-1 TRBV7-9 TGTGCCAGCAGCAAACTAGCGGGGAGCTACAATGAGCAGTTCTTC CASSKLAGSYNEQFF
TRBD1 - TRBJ1-1 TRBV29-1 TGCAGCGTTGAAGCCATCGGACAGGGAGAAACTGAAGCTTTCTTT CSVEAIGQGETEAFF
- few TRBJ1-4 TRBV5-8 TGTGCCAGCAGCTTGGGGGAAGCAGGGTCTAATGAAAAACTGTTTTTT CASSLGEAGSNEKLFF
- - TRBJ2-2 TRBV5-1 TGCGCCAGCAGCTTGACGACAGCACTCCACCCCGGGGAGCTGTTTTTT CASSLTTALHPGELFF
- - TRBJ2-7 TRBV2 TGTGCCACCGCGCTCTACGAGCAGTACTTC CATALYEQYF
- once TRBJ2-3 TRBV9 TGTGCCAGCAGCGTAGCAACAGGCCATAGCACAGATACGCAGTATTTT CASSVATGHSTDTQYF
- - TRBJ1-2 TRBV5-6 TGTGCCAGCAAAGCCTTGGACACCTTCTATGGCTACACCTTC CASKALDTFYGYTF
- - TRBJ1-2 TRBV19 TGTGCCACCGCTATTTTCCGGGGACAAAGCTACACCTTC CATAIFRGQSYTF
- - TRBJ1-4 TRBV5-6 TGTGCCAGCAGCTCTGTAATCGGGGGGCGAGGTGAAAAACTGTTTTTT CASSSVIGGRGEKLFF